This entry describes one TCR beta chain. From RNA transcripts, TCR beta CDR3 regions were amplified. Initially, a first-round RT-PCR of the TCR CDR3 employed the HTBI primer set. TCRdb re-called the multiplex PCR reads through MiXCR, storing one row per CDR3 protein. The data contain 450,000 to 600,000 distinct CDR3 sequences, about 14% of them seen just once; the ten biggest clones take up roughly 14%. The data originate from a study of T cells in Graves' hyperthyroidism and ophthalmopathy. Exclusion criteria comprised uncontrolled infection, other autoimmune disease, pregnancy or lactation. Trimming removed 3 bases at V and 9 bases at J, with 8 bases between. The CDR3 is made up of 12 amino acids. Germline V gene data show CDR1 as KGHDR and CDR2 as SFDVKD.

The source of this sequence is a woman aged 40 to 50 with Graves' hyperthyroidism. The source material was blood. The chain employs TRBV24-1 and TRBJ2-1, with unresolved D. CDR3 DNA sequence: TGTGCCACCAGTGATGGTCCTGGTGAGCAGTTCTTC. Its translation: CATSDGPGEQFF.